A selection of T cell receptor beta chains follows, all from one sample in a study of blood T cells in healthy people across ages. TCRdb reanalysed the 5' RACE reads using MiXCR and keeps one entry per CDR3 protein. The table lists around 500,000 distinct CDR3 sequences, less than 60% of them singletons. The sample was blood. These receptors originate from an older man in good health. CDR3s leave out the opening cysteine and the closing phenylalanine or tryptophan. Fields, in order: J gene, clone size, V gene, CDR3 protein. Clone size is shown for a subset of rows, as once, few, many or a class of expanded clone.

>TRBJ2-5|many|TRBV6-5
ASSYLTKTSGTPVKETQY
>TRBJ2-7|NA|TRBV7-9
ASRLDGGVGYEQY
>TRBJ1-5|NA|TRBV6-1
ASSEAGGNQPQH
>TRBJ1-2|NA|TRBV10-3
AISEGGQGYGYT
>TRBJ2-3|few|TRBV20-1
SAKGAGGGDTQY
>TRBJ2-7|NA|TRBV28
ASSLMTGKQY
>TRBJ2-5|NA|TRBV5-4
ASSLAGISGGAETQY
>TRBJ2-7|NA|TRBV20-1
SYRASGSGLTEQY
>TRBJ1-2|NA|TRBV7-3
ASSLLTGDGYT
>TRBJ2-7|many|TRBV7-2
ASSFGDRVYEQY
>TRBJ2-4|few|TRBV29-1
SFSPGENIQY
>TRBJ1-2|NA|TRBV29-1
SVKRAGGTNYGYT
>TRBJ2-7|NA|TRBV5-1
ASSADRRSYEQY
>TRBJ2-1|NA|TRBV20-1
SARGEGGHIGSYNEQF
>TRBJ2-3|NA|TRBV7-9
ASSPGGVPDTQY
>TRBJ2-7|NA|TRBV20-1
SAGQVSYEQY
>TRBJ1-5|NA|TRBV7-2
ASSEGNSNQPQH
>TRBJ1-1|many|TRBV6-6
ASSYSGSGNTEAF
>TRBJ2-5|many|TRBV6-5
ASSYSISTGLRETQY
>TRBJ2-1|once|TRBV7-2
ASSLGASGKNNEQF
>TRBJ2-2|NA|TRBV5-1
ASSDSRGDTGELF
>TRBJ2-5|few|TRBV10-3
AISESQWGETQY